The clone carrying this T cell receptor beta chain was detected only a few times. Its antigen is currently unknown. The study ran its PCR with 60 Vbeta and 13 Jbeta primers. The protocol was immunoSEQ multiplex PCR, while the TCRdb copy is restricted to in-frame clones and leaves out a portion. The sample includes under 150,000 clones, about 81% of them seen just once. This entry comes from a study of cytomegalovirus exposure and HLA in healthy donors. Study-level information: Most donors, 81% of more than 300 genotyped, fell in the Caucasian-associated ancestry cluster.

The CDR3 loop spans 14 amino acids. V gave up 5 bases and J gave up 8 bases, with 18 bases separating them. Germline assignment: CDR1 SGHDN and CDR2 FVKESK. Study-level points and caveats: The authors later linked a missense DCLRE1C variant to TCR beta V- and J-gene trimming.

This clonotype was obtained from a woman in her 40s in good health and CMV-seropositive. The sample was PBMCs. The chain couples TRBV14 to TRBJ1-2, with D uncertain. The CDR3 sequence is CASSSGPSAGGYTF. The CDR3 bases are TGTGCCAGCAGCTCAGGACCTTCGGCGGGAGGCTACACCTTC.